The 30 T cell receptor beta chains given below trace back to one sample, sequenced in a study of T-cell memory formation after mild COVID-19 listed by TCRdb under 2021. Library preparation was by 5' RACE. For sequencing, an Illumina NovaSeq 6000 was employed. The raw public reads went through TCRdb reprocessing: fastp at Q25, MiXCR clone calling, in-frame beta chains kept. Merged by CDR3 protein, the rows form single entries marked with the most common genes and DNA. The sample data list hundreds of thousands of distinct CDR3 sequences, and approximately 15% of these were observed just once. The top ten clonotypes cover 22% of the sample. The sample taken for sequencing was PBMCs or a T cell subset sorted from them (not recorded which). The receptors were gathered from a man younger than 35 who had mild COVID-19 (a few samples of this study predate the infection). The sample titles of this study are shuffled in the database, so cell type and time point are left out; the donor was told from shared clones.

In this sample, this clonotype turned up many times. V is TRBV4-1 and J is TRBJ1-1; no definite D call. The V gene lost 0 bases and the J gene lost 4 bases, with 9 bases spanning the gap. This CDR3 has 14 amino acids. In germline, CDR1 is MGHRA, CDR2 YSYEKL. The CDR3 sequence: CASSQESGSTEAFF. The DNA for the CDR3 is TGCGCCAGCAGCCAAGAAAGCGGCAGCACTGAAGCTTTCTTT.

This clonotype came up a few times. The genes are TRBV15 and TRBJ2-7; the D gene is possibly TRBD1 (5 bases). Germline-derived CDR1 and CDR2 are LNHNV and YYDKDF (reference sequence). The ends were cut back, 3 bases at V and 0 bases at J, with 18 bases in the middle. This CDR3 comprises 17 residues. Written as DNA, the CDR3 is TGTGCCACCAGCAGGGGCAAGGGCGGTGACAGCTCCTACGAGCAGTACTTC. Amino acid sequence: CATSRGKGGDSSYEQYF.

This clonotype has a handful of counts. This chain connects TRBV20-1 to TRBJ2-3; no definite D call. Germline V gives CDR1 DFQATT, CDR2 SNEGSKA (reference sequence). V lost 4 bases and J lost 10, with 18 bases in between. The CDR3 loop spans 13 amino acids. CDR3 nucleotide sequence: TGCAGTGCTAAGGTTTTCCCGTTGGGCCCGCAGTATTTT. Amino acids: CSAKVFPLGPQYF.

Only a few counts were recorded for this clonotype. The chain combines TRBV5-1 with TRBJ2-5, with TRBD1 identical over 7 bases. Germline V CDR1 and CDR2: SGHRS, YFSETQ. This CDR3 spans 16 amino acids. Trimming cost V 5 bases and J 4 bases; bases outside gene matches: 14. CDR3 DNA: TGCGCCAGCAGTAACGAGGGGGCGGTGGGGAGAGAGACCCAGTACTTC. Translated, it gives CASSNEGAVGRETQYF.

This clonotype was recorded many times. The rearrangement links TRBV6-2 or TRBV6-3 to TRBJ1-1; D unclear. CDR3 length: 9 amino acids. The V end was cut by 6 bases, the J end by 11 bases, with 7 bases between. Looked up from germline, CDR1 is MNHEY and CDR2 is SVGEGT. DNA of the CDR3: TGTGCCAGCAGCCAAGGGGCTTTCTTT. This encodes CASSQGAFF.

This clonotype occurred a few times. The CDR3 loop is CASSPSPEGSYEQYV. CDR3 DNA sequence: TGTGCCAGCAGCCCCTCGCCGGAGGGCTCCTACGAGCAGTACGTC. The J gene is TRBJ2-7, the V gene TRBV11-1; a weak D match, TRBD2 (6 bases). This CDR3 has 15 residues. V was trimmed by 5 bases and J by 0 bases, leaving 14 bases between them. Germline V CDR1 and CDR2: SGHAT, FQDESV (reference sequence).

The rearrangement links TRBV11-2 to TRBJ2-3, with 9 bases fitting TRBD1. The CDR3 runs 15 residues. V shed 2 bases and J 4 bases; nucleotides not matched to a gene: 4. Germline V CDR1 and CDR2: SGHAT, FQNNGV. The CDR3: CASSLTGGVADTQYF. The CDR3 DNA is TGTGCCAGCAGCTTAACAGGGGGCGTTGCAGATACGCAGTATTTT. Full variable domain (outside the CDR3, taken from reference TRBV11-2 and TRBJ2-3): EAGVAQSPRYKIIEKRQSVAFWCNPISGHATLYWYQQILGQGPKLLIQFQNNGVVDDSQLPKDRFSAERLKGVDSTLKIQPAKLEDSAVYLCASSLTGGVADTQYFGPGTRLTVL.

V usage is TRBV4-3 and J usage is TRBJ2-7; D remains unclear. This CDR3 spans 15 amino acids. Trimming cost V 0 bases and J 1 base, with 10 bases left between them. CDR1 is LGHNA and CDR2 is YSLEER in the germline V gene. The CDR3 bases are TGCGCCAGCAGCCAAGATTTGACCGAGTCCTACGAGCAGTACTTC. Protein sequence: CASSQDLTESYEQYF.

This chain connects TRBV7-2 to TRBJ1-5; no clear D. The CDR3 is made up of 12 amino acids. Trimming pared 4 bases from V and 9 bases from J, leaving 10 bases between. Germline V gives CDR1 SGHTA, CDR2 FQGNSA. The CDR3 DNA follows: TGTGCCAGCAGCTACGTCCCGGGGCCCCAGCATTTT. This translates into CASSYVPGPQHF.

This clonotype appeared many times. The chain couples TRBV4-3 to TRBJ2-5; 12 nucleotides align to TRBD1. The CDR3 loop spans 16 amino acids. The J segment lost 4 bases and the V segment lost 3 bases, leaving 6 bases of the junction unmatched. Germline V gene lookup returns CDR1 LGHNA and CDR2 YSLEER. The CDR3 sequence: CASSQSGTGGLETQYF. CDR3 coding DNA: TGCGCCAGCAGCCAGTCCGGGACAGGGGGCTTAGAGACCCAGTACTTC.

The chain couples TRBV4-3 to TRBJ2-7; D is unclear. The CDR3 is 15 amino acids. The germline gives CDR1 LGHNA, CDR2 YSLEER. Trimming shortened V by 0 bases and J by 0 bases, and 9 bases separated the two germline ends. In DNA form, the CDR3 reads TGCGCCAGCAGCCAAGAAGTGGGAATCTCCTACGAGCAGTACTTC. It translates to CASSQEVGISYEQYF.

There are many counts of this clonotype. This sequence joins TRBV12-3 or TRBV12-4 and TRBJ2-3; 12 nucleotides line up with TRBD2. This CDR3 is 14 amino acids long. V gave up 6 bases and J gave up 4 bases; unmatched junction bases: 2. This chain's CDR3 is CASSLAGGADTQYF. The CDR3 nucleotides read TGTGCCAGCAGCCTAGCGGGGGGGGCAGATACGCAGTATTTT.

The chain joins TRBV6-5 to TRBJ2-1; D remains ambiguous. Trimming pared 0 bases from V and 5 bases from J, leaving 8 bases between. This CDR3 is 14 amino acids long. Germline V gives CDR1 MNHEY, CDR2 SVGAGI. In nucleotides, the CDR3 is TGTGCCAGCAGTTACTCCCGACCCAACAATGAGCAGTTCTTC. Residues: CASSYSRPNNEQFF.

This chain uses TRBV7-9 with TRBJ1-2; 10 bases line up with TRBD1. Germline V CDR1 and CDR2: SEHNR, FQNEAQ (reference sequence). This CDR3 region has 15 residues. Germline trimming cut 6 bases from V and 3 bases from J; bases unmatched to any gene: 7. In nucleotides, the CDR3 is TGTGCCAGCAGTCCGACAGGGGGCATGGACTATGGCTACACCTTC. The encoded protein is CASSPTGGMDYGYTF. Complete variable domain (other parts from reference TRBV7-9 and TRBJ1-2): DTGVSQNPRHKITKRGQNVTFRCDPISEHNRLYWYRQTLGQGPEFLTYFQNEAQLEKSRLLSDRFSAERPKGSFSTLEIQRTEQGDSAMYLCASSPTGGMDYGYTFGSGTRLTVV.

V gene TRBV11-3 combines with J gene TRBJ2-2; 10 bases agree with TRBD2. J gave up 1 base and V 4 bases, and 3 bases lay outside the gene matches. CDR1 is SGHNT, CDR2 YENEEA, per germline. The CDR3 runs 16 residues. The CDR3 DNA follows: TGTGCCAGCAGCTCCTCTAGCGGGGGGAACACCGGGGAGCTGTTTTTT. This codes for CASSSSSGGNTGELFF.

This chain links TRBV7-3 with TRBJ2-2, with TRBD1 identical over 7 bases. This CDR3 comprises 15 residues. With V trimmed by 5 bases and J by 4 bases, 7 bases remained unmatched. CDR1 and CDR2 (germline): SGHTA, FQGTGA. CDR3 sequence (DNA): TGTGCCAGCAGCCAACAGGGGTGGGGCACCGGGGAGCTGTTTTTT. Protein sequence: CASSQQGWGTGELFF.

The gene calls are TRBV6-2 or TRBV6-3 and TRBJ2-7; the D is unclear. From germline, CDR1 is MNHEY and CDR2 SVGEGT. V was clipped by 6 bases and J by 0 bases, with 9 bases between them. This CDR3 spans 13 amino acids. CDR3 nucleotides: TGTGCCAGCAGCCCCGATATCTCCTACGAGCAGTACGTC. Residues: CASSPDISYEQYV.

This clonotype was counted a few times. V is TRBV9 and J is TRBJ2-1; 12 bases fit TRBD2. The CDR3 loop spans 16 amino acids. With 4 bases clipped from V and 3 bases from J, the junction kept 5 bases outside the gene matches. Germline CDR1 reads SGDLS; CDR2 reads YYNGEE. The CDR3 DNA reads as TGTGCCAGCAGCACCCGGACTAGCGGGGACTACAATGAGCAGTTCTTC. This codes for CASSTRTSGDYNEQFF.

The chain joins TRBV7-9 to TRBJ1-2, with a possible D match to TRBD1 (5 bases). This CDR3 is built from 10 residues. Per germline, CDR1 SEHNR and CDR2 FQNEAQ (reference sequence). V was shortened by 5 bases and J by 10 bases, with 8 bases between the two germline ends. The CDR3 loop reads CASSPGHYTF. CDR3 nucleotide sequence: TGTGCCAGCAGCCCAGGACACTACACCTTC.

This clonotype was detected only a few times. V usage is TRBV28 and J usage is TRBJ1-5; no firm D call. The CDR3 sequence is 13 residues long. The V end was cut by 7 bases, the J end by 7 bases, with 14 bases between. Germline V lookup: CDR1 MDHEN, CDR2 SYDVKM. The CDR3 loop reads CASTGDSMQPQHF. CDR3 DNA: TGTGCCAGCACCGGGGATTCTATGCAGCCCCAGCATTTT. The full variable domain, rest sourced from reference TRBV28 and TRBJ1-5, is DVKVTQSSRYLVKRTGEKVFLECVQDMDHENMFWYRQDPGLGLRLIYFSYDVKMKEKGDIPEGYSVSREKKERFSLILESASTNQTSMYLCASTGDSMQPQHFGDGTRLSIL.

This clonotype was seen a handful of times. This chain joins TRBV20-1 and TRBJ2-6; D not resolved. The CDR3 totals 14 residues. Germline loops: CDR1 DFQATT, CDR2 SNEGSKA (reference sequence). Deletions cut 4 bases from V and 0 bases from J, with 7 bases between. The CDR3 reads CSATGHSGANVLTF. The CDR3 region has the DNA TGCAGTGCTACGGGTCACTCTGGGGCCAACGTCCTGACTTTC.

The table lists this clonotype with a few counts. The chain has TRBV14 and TRBJ1-3, with D uncertain. This CDR3 has 14 residues. Germline CDR1 is SGHDN and CDR2 is FVKESK. V was pared by 2 bases and J by 4 bases, with 9 bases between. The CDR3 reads CASSQQTAGNTIYF. As DNA, the CDR3 is TGTGCCAGCAGCCAACAGACGGCCGGAAACACCATATATTTT.

This clonotype was observed a handful of times. The rearrangement joins TRBV7-2 to TRBJ2-1; D not certain. V was trimmed by 5 bases and J by 8 bases, leaving 10 bases between them. The CDR3 totals 12 residues. The germline V gene encodes CDR1 SGHTA and CDR2 FQGNSA. For the CDR3, the DNA is TGTGCCAGCAGCCCCTACTTTGATGAGCAGTTCTTC. Its protein is CASSPYFDEQFF.

The chain recombines TRBV4-3 with TRBJ2-1, with 10 bases identical to TRBD2. In germline, CDR1 is LGHNA, CDR2 YSLEER. Trimming at V came to 3 bases and at J to 5 bases, leaving 4 bases not matched to a gene. This CDR3 is built from 15 residues. This CDR3 is CASSHLLAGNNEQFF. The CDR3 region has the DNA TGCGCCAGCAGCCACTTACTAGCGGGGAACAATGAGCAGTTCTTC.

The CDR3 spells CSARDRDTQYF. The CDR3 bases are TGCAGTGCTAGAGATAGGGATACGCAGTATTTT. This sequence joins TRBV20-1 and TRBJ2-3; D is undetermined. Per the germline V gene, CDR1 is DFQATT and CDR2 is SNEGSKA (reference sequence). V shed 0 bases and J shed 6 bases, with 4 bases lying between them. CDR3 size: 11 residues.

This chain connects TRBV3-1 to TRBJ2-1; 8 nucleotides agree with TRBD2. The CDR3 runs to 13 residues. Germline V CDR1 and CDR2: LGHDT, YNNKEL (reference sequence). Trimming removed 3 bases from V and 9 bases from J; junction bases left unmatched: 4. The CDR3 nucleotides read TGTGCCAGCAGCCAGGACAGCGGGGGTGAGCAGTTCTTC. Translating gives CASSQDSGGEQFF.

This clonotype was counted a single time. This chain joins TRBV25-1 and TRBJ2-1; D ambiguous. Germline lookup yields CDR1 MGHDK and CDR2 SYGVNS. V lost 6 bases, J lost 0 bases, and 3 bases lay in between. The CDR3 runs 12 residues. The CDR3 bases are TGTGCCAGCAGAACCTCCTACAATGAGCAGTTCTTC. Translating it yields CASRTSYNEQFF.

As DNA, the CDR3 is TGCGCCAGCAGTAAGACCGGGACAGGGGGCGACGAGCAGTACGTC. It codes for CASSKTGTGGDEQYV. The genes are TRBV5-1 and TRBJ2-7; 12 nucleotides agree with TRBD1. This CDR3 has 15 residues. With 5 bases clipped from V and 5 bases from J, the junction kept 8 bases outside the gene matches. CDR1 and CDR2 from the germline V gene are SGHRS and YFSETQ.

This clonotype was seen ten or more times. The V call is TRBV7-9, the J call TRBJ2-7; D may be TRBD2 (5 bases). Germline V lookup: CDR1 SEHNR, CDR2 FQNEAQ (reference sequence). Trimming shortened V by 2 bases and J by 4 bases, and 12 bases separated the two germline ends. This CDR3 comprises 14 residues. The CDR3 nucleotides are TGTGCCAGCAGCTTATTTGAGTCGGGGTACGAGCAGTACTTC. Translated: CASSLFESGYEQYF. Full variable domain (missing parts from reference TRBV7-9 and TRBJ2-7): DTGVSQNPRHKITKRGQNVTFRCDPISEHNRLYWYRQTLGQGPEFLTYFQNEAQLEKSRLLSDRFSAERPKGSFSTLEIQRTEQGDSAMYLCASSLFESGYEQYFGPGTRLTVT.

The chain carries TRBV18 and TRBJ2-7; 8 nucleotides match TRBD1. Trimming took 5 bases from V and 4 from J; bases not matched to a gene: 13. This CDR3 region has 16 residues. Germline CDR1 and CDR2: KGHSH and LQKENI. This CDR3 is CASSDGQGLVGYEQYF. CDR3 in DNA: TGTGCCAGCTCAGACGGACAGGGACTGGTTGGGTACGAGCAGTACTTC.